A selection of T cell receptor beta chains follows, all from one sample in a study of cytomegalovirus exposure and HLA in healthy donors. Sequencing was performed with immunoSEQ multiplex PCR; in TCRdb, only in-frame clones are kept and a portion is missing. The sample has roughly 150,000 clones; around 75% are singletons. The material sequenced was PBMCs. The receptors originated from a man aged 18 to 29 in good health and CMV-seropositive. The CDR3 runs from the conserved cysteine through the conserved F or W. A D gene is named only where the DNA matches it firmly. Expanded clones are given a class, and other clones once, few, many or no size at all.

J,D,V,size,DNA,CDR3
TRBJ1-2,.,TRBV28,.,TGTGCCAGCAGTTACATATATGGCTACACCTTC,CASSYIYGYTF
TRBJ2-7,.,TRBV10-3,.,TGTGCCATCAGTGATTTATCGACAACCCTTTCCTACGAGCAGTACTTC,CAISDLSTTLSYEQYF
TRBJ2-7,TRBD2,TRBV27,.,TGTGCCAGCAGTCCACAACTAGCGGGGGTTAACGAGCAGTACTTC,CASSPQLAGVNEQYF
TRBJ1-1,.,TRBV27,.,TGTGCCAGCAGTTTATTTAGGAACACTGAAGCTTTCTTT,CASSLFRNTEAFF
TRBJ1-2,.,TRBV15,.,TGTGCCACCAGCAGAGACGGACTACAAAACTATGGCTACACCTTC,CATSRDGLQNYGYTF
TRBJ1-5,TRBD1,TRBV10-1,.,TGCGCCAGCAGTGAGTTTCAGGGGGGTGTCAATCAGCCCCAGCATTTT,CASSEFQGGVNQPQHF
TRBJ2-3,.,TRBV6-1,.,TGTGCCAGCAGTGGTAGTCGACTCGGGGGCACAGATACGCAGTATTTT,CASSGSRLGGTDTQYF
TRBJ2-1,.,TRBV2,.,TGTGCCAGCAGTGAGGGACTCCGCTACAATGAGCAGTTCTTC,CASSEGLRYNEQFF
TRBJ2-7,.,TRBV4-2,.,TGTGCCAGCAGCCAAGAGGCGGGACAGCCCACCTACGAGCAGTACTTC,CASSQEAGQPTYEQYF
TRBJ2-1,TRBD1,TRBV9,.,TGTGCCAGCAGCGGACGACAGGGGAACTCCTACAATGAGCAGTTCTTC,CASSGRQGNSYNEQFF
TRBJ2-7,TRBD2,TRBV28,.,TGTGCCAGCAGTTTAAACGCGGGAGGGTACTACGAGCAGTACTTC,CASSLNAGGYYEQYF
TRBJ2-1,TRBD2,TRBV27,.,TGTGCCAGTTCTCCGGGACTAGCGGGAGTCGGAAATGAGCAGTTCTTC,CASSPGLAGVGNEQFF
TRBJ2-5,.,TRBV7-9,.,TGTGCCAGCAGCTTAGCCCGGGGCCAAGAGACCCAGTACTTC,CASSLARGQETQYF
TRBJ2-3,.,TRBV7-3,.,TGTGCCAGCAGCTTAATGGCAGGGGCGATGCAGTATTTT,CASSLMAGAMQYF
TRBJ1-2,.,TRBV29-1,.,TGCAGCGTTGAGCGGACACTTAACTATGGCTACACCTTC,CSVERTLNYGYTF
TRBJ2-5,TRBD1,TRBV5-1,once,TGCGCCAGCACCCTTATAGGACAGGGCGCGGAGACCCAGTACTTC,CASTLIGQGAETQYF
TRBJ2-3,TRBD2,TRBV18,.,TGTGCCAGCTCACTAGGCTCGCCTAGCGGGAGATCAGCGGATACGCAGTATTTT,CASSLGSPSGRSADTQYF
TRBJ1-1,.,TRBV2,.,TGTGCCAGCGGGATAAGGAGGGCGGGCGGCACTGAAGCTTTCTTT,CASGIRRAGGTEAFF
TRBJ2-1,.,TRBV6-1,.,TGTGCCAGCAGTGAAGCCGGGCCCGGACAAATATACAATGAGCAGTTCTTC,CASSEAGPGQIYNEQFF
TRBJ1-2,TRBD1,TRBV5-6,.,TGTGCCAGCAGCGACGGACAGGGGGTATGTGGCTACACCTTC,CASSDGQGVCGYTF
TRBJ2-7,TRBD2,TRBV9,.,TGTGCCAGCAGCGTAGGAATTAGCGGGACGCCCTACGAGCAGTACTTC,CASSVGISGTPYEQYF
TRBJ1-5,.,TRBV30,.,TGTGCCTGGAGTCCCCCTAATCAGCCCCAGCATTTT,CAWSPPNQPQHF
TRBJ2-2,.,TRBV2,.,TGTGCCAGCAGTGGGGGGACACAGGGAATGGCGAACACCGGGGAGCTGTTTTTT,CASSGGTQGMANTGELFF
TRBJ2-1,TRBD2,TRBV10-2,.,TGCGCCAGCAGTGAGTCAATAATAACTAGCGGGAGGGCCTTTGAGCATGAGCAGTTCTTC,CASSESIITSGRAFEHEQFF
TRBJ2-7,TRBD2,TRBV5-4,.,TGTGCCAGCAGCTTGGCGGGGCCCCTAGCGGGCTCCTACGAGCAGTACTTC,CASSLAGPLAGSYEQYF
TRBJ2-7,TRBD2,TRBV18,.,TGTGCCAGCTCACCGTTGCGGGAGGCCTACGAGCAGTACTTC,CASSPLREAYEQYF
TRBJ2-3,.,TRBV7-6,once,TGTGCCAGCAGCTTAGCGAACGGAGTGTTAGGCGCAGATACGCAGTATTTT,CASSLANGVLGADTQYF
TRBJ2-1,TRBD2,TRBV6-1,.,TGTGCCAGCAGTGAGTCTCCTAGGACTAGATCACCCTACAATGAGCAGTTCTTC,CASSESPRTRSPYNEQFF
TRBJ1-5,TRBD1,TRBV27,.,TGTGCCAGTATTCCGGGACAGGAGACGTCGCCCCAGCATTTT,CASIPGQETSPQHF
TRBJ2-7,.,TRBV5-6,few,TGTGCCAGCAGCTTGGCGCTAGTGTCCTACGAGCAGTACTTC,CASSLALVSYEQYF
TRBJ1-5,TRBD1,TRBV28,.,TGTGCCAGCAGTTTCCCCCTAGGGACAGGAAATCAGCCCCAGCATTTT,CASSFPLGTGNQPQHF
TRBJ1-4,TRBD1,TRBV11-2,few,TGTGCCAGCAGCCCGGGACAGGGAGATGAAAAACTGTTTTTT,CASSPGQGDEKLFF
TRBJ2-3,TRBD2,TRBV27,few,TGTGCCAGCAGTTATTCGGCGGGAGGGCCGGGAGATACGCAGTATTTT,CASSYSAGGPGDTQYF
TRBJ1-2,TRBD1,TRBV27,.,TGTGCCAGCAGTTCCGGGACAGGAGGGAACTATGGCTACACCTTC,CASSSGTGGNYGYTF
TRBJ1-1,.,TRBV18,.,TGTGCCAGCTCACACCAGACAGGAACTATGAACACTGAAGCTTTCTTT,CASSHQTGTMNTEAFF
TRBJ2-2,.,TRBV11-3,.,TGTGCCAGCAGCTTAAGAGGCCCCGGGGAGCTGTTTTTT,CASSLRGPGELFF
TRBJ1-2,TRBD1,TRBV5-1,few,TGCGCCAGCAGCTTAGACGGGACAGGGGCCGCAGCTAACTATGGCTACACCTTC,CASSLDGTGAAANYGYTF
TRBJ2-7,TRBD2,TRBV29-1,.,TGCAGCGTGCCCCGGGGAGCGGGAGTCTACGAGCAGTACTTC,CSVPRGAGVYEQYF
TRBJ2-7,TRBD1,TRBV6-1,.,TGTGCCAGCAGTCTCCGGACAGGGGCCTACGAGCAGTACTTC,CASSLRTGAYEQYF
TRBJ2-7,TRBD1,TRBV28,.,TGTGCCAGCAGTTTGGGATTCCGACAGGGCAGGTACGAGCAGTACTTC,CASSLGFRQGRYEQYF
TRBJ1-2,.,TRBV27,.,TGTGCCAGCAGTTTTCATAGGGGCGGAGGCTACACCTTC,CASSFHRGGGYTF
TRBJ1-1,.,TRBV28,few,TGTGCCAGCAGTTTATTTCACAGTCTTAACATGAACACTGAAGCTTTCTTT,CASSLFHSLNMNTEAFF
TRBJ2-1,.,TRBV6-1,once,TGTGCCAGCAGTCCTAGGAGGACTCCAAACAATGAGCAGTTCTTC,CASSPRRTPNNEQFF
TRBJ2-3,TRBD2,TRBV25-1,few,TGTGCCAGCAGTAGCCAGGGACTAGCGGGGCCCACAGATACGCAGTATTTT,CASSSQGLAGPTDTQYF
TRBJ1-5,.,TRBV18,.,TGTGCCAGCTCACCAAACAGCTATAGCAATCAGCCCCAGCATTTT,CASSPNSYSNQPQHF
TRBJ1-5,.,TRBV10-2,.,TGCGCCAGCATGAGGACAGACAATCAGCCCCAGCATTTT,CASMRTDNQPQHF
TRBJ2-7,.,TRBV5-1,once,TGCGCCAGCAGCTTGGAACCAGCGCGAGCCTACGAGCAGTACTTC,CASSLEPARAYEQYF
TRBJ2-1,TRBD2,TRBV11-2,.,TGTGCCAGCAGCTCCCTGACTAGCGGAACCTACAATGAGCAGTTCTTC,CASSSLTSGTYNEQFF
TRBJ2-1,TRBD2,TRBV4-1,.,TGCGCCAGCAGCCAAGAATATAAGCGGGAGGGCCATAGTGAGCAGTTCTTC,CASSQEYKREGHSEQFF
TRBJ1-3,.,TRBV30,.,TGTGCCTGGAGGGGATTTGGACTCTCTGGAAACACCATATATTTT,CAWRGFGLSGNTIYF
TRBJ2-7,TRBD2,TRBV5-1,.,TGCGCCAGCAGCTTCCAGCGGGGGTCCTACGAGCAGTACTTC,CASSFQRGSYEQYF
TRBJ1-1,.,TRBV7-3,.,TGTGCCAGCAGCGTAACGACAGGGAACACTGAAGCTTTCTTT,CASSVTTGNTEAFF
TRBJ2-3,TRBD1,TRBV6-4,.,TGTGCCAGCAGTGAACCCCCCGAGACAGGGGGAGTTGGTACGCAGTATTTT,CASSEPPETGGVGTQYF